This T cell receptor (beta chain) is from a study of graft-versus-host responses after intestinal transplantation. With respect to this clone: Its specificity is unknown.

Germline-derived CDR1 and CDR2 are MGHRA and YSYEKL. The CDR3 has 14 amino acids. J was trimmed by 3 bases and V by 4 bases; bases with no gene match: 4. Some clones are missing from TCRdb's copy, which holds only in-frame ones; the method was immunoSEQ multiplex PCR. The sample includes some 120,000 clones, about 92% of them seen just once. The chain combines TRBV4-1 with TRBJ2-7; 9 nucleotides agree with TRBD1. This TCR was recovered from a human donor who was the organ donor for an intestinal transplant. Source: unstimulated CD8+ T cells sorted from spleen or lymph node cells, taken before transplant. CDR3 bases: TGCGCCAGCAGCCCCCCGGGACAGGGCTACGAGCAGTACTTC. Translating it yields CASSPPGQGYEQYF.